What follows are 6 T cell receptor beta chains derived from one specimen sequenced in a study of blood T cell repertoires in COVID-19 (dated by TCRdb to 2018 to 2020). Library preparation used the immunoSEQ multiplex PCR assay. The table was pulled from immuneACCESS by TCRdb, which kept in-frame rearrangements only. Such tables lose some clones; where checked, under half of the loss comes from unresolved V genes, and the rest has no known cause. The sample table lists over 250,000 clones, approximately 90% of them with a count of one. The ten largest clonotypes hold around 0.91% of the sample. Specimen: peripheral blood. These receptors originate from a woman aged 35 to 49 who had recovered from COVID-19.

This chain connects TRBV9 to TRBJ1-5; D is perhaps TRBD1 (5 bases). The CDR3 covers 17 residues. V was clipped by 0 bases and J by 0 bases, with 13 bases between them. Germline V CDR1 and CDR2: SGDLS, YYNGEE. Here the CDR3 DNA reads TGTGCCAGCAGCGTAGACCCGCCGGGGGTTAGCAATCAGCCCCAGCATTTT. It specifies CASSVDPPGVSNQPQHF.

Regarding this clone: Other nucleotide sequences in the sample specify the same CDR3. V and J are TRBV18 and TRBJ1-6; possibly TRBD1 for D (5 bases). Germline-derived CDR1 and CDR2 are KGHSH and LQKENI. Trimming removed 4 bases at V and 7 bases at J, with 11 bases between. CDR3 length: 14 amino acids. DNA for the CDR3: TGTGCCAGCTCACGGGGAGGGGAAAATTCACCCCTCCACTTT. Amino acid sequence: CASSRGGENSPLHF.

V gene TRBV5-4 combines with J gene TRBJ1-3; perhaps TRBD1 as D (5 bases). Germline CDR1 reads SGHNT; CDR2 reads YYREEE (reference sequence). The CDR3 length is 11 residues. Trimming left V 5 bases short and J 8 bases short, with 8 bases between. The CDR3 loop is CASSLGDTIYF. The CDR3 DNA follows: TGTGCCAGCAGTCTAGGGGACACCATATATTTT.

CDR3 region: CASNLSRGTEYGYTF. The CDR3 DNA follows: TGTGCCAGCAACCTTTCCAGGGGGACGGAATATGGCTACACCTTC. V usage is TRBV6-6 and J usage is TRBJ1-2; 7 nucleotides agree with TRBD1. The CDR3 consists of 15 residues. The germline V gene encodes CDR1 MNHNY and CDR2 SVGAGI (reference sequence). J was trimmed by 5 bases and V by 7 bases; bases with no gene match: 13.

The rearrangement joins TRBV7-2 to TRBJ2-7, with 7 bases that match TRBD1. Germline assignment: CDR1 SGHTA and CDR2 FQGNSA. Trimming took 0 bases from V and 0 from J; bases not matched to a gene: 5. CDR3 length: 16 residues. CDR3 DNA sequence: TGTGCCAGCAGCTTAGCGGGGACAGTGGGCTCCTACGAGCAGTACTTC. Translated: CASSLAGTVGSYEQYF. The full variable domain, its missing parts supplied by reference TRBV7-2 and TRBJ2-7, is GAGVSQSPSNKVTEKGKDVELRCDPISGHTALYWYRQSLGQGLEFLIYFQGNSAPDKSGLPSDRFSAERTGGSVSTLTIQRTQQEDSAVYLCASSLAGTVGSYEQYFGPGTRLTVT.

The chain joins TRBV10-3 to TRBJ1-2, with D unresolved. There are 10 residues in the CDR3. Looked up from germline, CDR1 is ENHRY and CDR2 is SYGVKD. V was cut by 8 bases and J by 8 bases, with 9 bases left in between. CDR3 sequence (DNA): TGTGCCATCGGGGAGGCCGGCTACACCTTC. It encodes CAIGEAGYTF.